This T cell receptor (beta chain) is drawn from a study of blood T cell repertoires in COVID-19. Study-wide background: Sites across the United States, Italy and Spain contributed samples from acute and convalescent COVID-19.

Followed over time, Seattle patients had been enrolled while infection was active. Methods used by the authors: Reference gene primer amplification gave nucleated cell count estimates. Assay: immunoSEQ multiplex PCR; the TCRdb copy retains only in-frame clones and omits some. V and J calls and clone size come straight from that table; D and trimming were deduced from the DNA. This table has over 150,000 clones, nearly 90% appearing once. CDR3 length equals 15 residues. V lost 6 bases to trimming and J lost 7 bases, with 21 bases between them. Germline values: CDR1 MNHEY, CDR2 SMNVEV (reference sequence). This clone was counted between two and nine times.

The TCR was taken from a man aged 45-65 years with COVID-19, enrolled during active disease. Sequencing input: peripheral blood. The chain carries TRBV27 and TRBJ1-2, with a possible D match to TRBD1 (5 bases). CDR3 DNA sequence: TGTGCCAGCAGCCTAGCGGGGCAGAATGTGGGTGGCTACACCTTC. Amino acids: CASSLAGQNVGGYTF.